This T cell receptor (beta chain) was captured by sequencing in a study of cytomegalovirus exposure and HLA in healthy donors. Overall study context: Both the approximately 130 validation repertoires and the 500 to 700 first-cohort repertoires used the same platform, as reported by a later analysis. Findings of the study overall: It was 150 to 200 TCR beta chains that were listed as cytomegalovirus-associated. The majority of TCR sequences were rare, yet some public TCRs appeared in many donors. Reports showed the classifier diagnosing cytomegalovirus status with high specificity and sensitivity.

Profiling relied on immunoSEQ multiplex PCR, and the TCRdb table lists in-frame clones only, not all of them. The sample lists about 200,000 clones; more than 75% were seen once. The CDR3 totals 15 residues. Of note for this clone: Its antigen is still unknown.

The V gene is TRBV21-1, the J gene TRBJ2-7; the D segment call TRBD1 is taken from the table without a DNA check. TRBV21-1 corresponds to a pseudogene. This clonotype was obtained from a woman between 18 and 29 years old in good health and CMV-seropositive. The sample was PBMCs. For the CDR3, the DNA is TGTGCCAGCAGCGGCCTGGGACAGGCCACCTACGAGCAGTACTTC. Translating gives CASSGLGQATYEQYF.